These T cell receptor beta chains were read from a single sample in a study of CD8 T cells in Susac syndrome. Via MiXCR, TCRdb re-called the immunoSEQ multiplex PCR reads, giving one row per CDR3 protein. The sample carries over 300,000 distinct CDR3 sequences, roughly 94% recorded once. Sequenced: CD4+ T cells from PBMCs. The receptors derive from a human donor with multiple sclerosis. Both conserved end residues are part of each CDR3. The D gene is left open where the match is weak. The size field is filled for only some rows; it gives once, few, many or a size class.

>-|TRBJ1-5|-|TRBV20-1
TGCAGTGCAGGGGTGGGGCGGGATCAGCCCCAGCATTTT
CSAGVGRDQPQHF
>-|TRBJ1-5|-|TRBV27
TGTGCCAGCAGTTTAAGGTGGAGGAGCAATCAGCCCCAGCATTTT
CASSLRWRSNQPQHF
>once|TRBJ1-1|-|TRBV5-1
TGCGCCAGCAGCTTGGATCGGGGAGACACTGAAGCTTTCTTT
CASSLDRGDTEAFF
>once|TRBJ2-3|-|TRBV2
TGTGCCAGCAGTGAGTTGTCTACTAGCACAGATACGCAGTATTTT
CASSELSTSTDTQYF
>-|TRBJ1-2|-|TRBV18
TGTGCCAGCTCACCGAAGACTACCTCAGGGGAAAATGGCTACACCTTC
CASSPKTTSGENGYTF
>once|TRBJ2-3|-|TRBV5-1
TGCGCCAGCAGCTTGCCGGGGCAGACAGTTCCCACAGATACGCAGTATTTT
CASSLPGQTVPTDTQYF
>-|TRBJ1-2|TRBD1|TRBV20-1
TGCAGTGCTACCCAAGGAACAGGGGGCACTTATGGCTACACCTTC
CSATQGTGGTYGYTF
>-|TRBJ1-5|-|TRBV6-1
TGTGCCAGCAGTGAAGTCGACTCCACGGGGCCCCAGCATTTT
CASSEVDSTGPQHF
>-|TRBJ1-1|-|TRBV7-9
TGTGCCAGCAGCAGCAGGGGACAGAACACTGAAGCTTTCTTT
CASSSRGQNTEAFF
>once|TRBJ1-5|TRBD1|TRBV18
TGTGCCAGCTCACCAGGGGACAGAGATCAGCCCCAGCATTTT
CASSPGDRDQPQHF
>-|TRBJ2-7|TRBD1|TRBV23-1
TGCGCCAGCAGCTATTACAGGGGGCTCACCTACGAGCAGTACTTC
CASSYYRGLTYEQYF
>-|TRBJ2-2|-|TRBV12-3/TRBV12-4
TGCGCCAGCAGTTTCGGGGGCTCGGCCGGGGAGCTGTTTTTT
CASSFGGSAGELFF
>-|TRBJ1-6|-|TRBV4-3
TGCGCCAGCAGCCGGGCTAATTCACCCCTCCACTTT
CASSRANSPLHF
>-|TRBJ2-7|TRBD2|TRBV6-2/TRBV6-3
TGTGCCAGCAGACGACCAGGCGGGGGGTACGAGCAGTACTTC
CASRRPGGGYEQYF
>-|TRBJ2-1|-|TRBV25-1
TGTGCCAGCAGTGAACGTCTAGCCGTGCATGAGCAGTTCTTC
CASSERLAVHEQFF
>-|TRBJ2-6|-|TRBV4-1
TGCGCCAGCAGCCAAGAAATCCCAGGGTCTGGGGCCAACGTCCTGACTTTC
CASSQEIPGSGANVLTF
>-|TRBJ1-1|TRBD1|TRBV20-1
TGCAGTGCTAGAGCGGGACAGGGTAACACTGAAGCTTTCTTT
CSARAGQGNTEAFF
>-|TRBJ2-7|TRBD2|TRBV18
TGTGCCAGCTCACCGAGGACTAGCGGGAGAGTCGGGGCCCCCTACGAGCAGTACTTC
CASSPRTSGRVGAPYEQYF
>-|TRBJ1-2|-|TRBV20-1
TGCAGTGCTGAGAAGCCGCGGAGGGAGTCGAGCTATGGCTACACCTTC
CSAEKPRRESSYGYTF
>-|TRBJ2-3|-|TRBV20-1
TGCAGTGCTAGAGACCAAGACAGGCCTGGGGATACGCAGTATTTT
CSARDQDRPGDTQYF
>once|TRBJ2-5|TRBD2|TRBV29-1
TGCAGCGTTGAAGGGGCCCAGGGGGGACTAGCGGGAGTCCGGGAGACCCAGTACTTC
CSVEGAQGGLAGVRETQYF
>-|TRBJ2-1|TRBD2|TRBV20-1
TGCAGTGCTTTGATGGGGGGGGGCTACAATGAGCAGTTCTTC
CSALMGGGYNEQFF
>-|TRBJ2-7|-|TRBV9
TGTGCCAGCAGCGTATTCCCAGGGAGCTCCTACGAGCAGTACTTC
CASSVFPGSSYEQYF
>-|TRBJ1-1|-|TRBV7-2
TGTGCCAGCAGCGTAACTCGGGAGAGGAACACTGAAGCTTTCTTT
CASSVTRERNTEAFF
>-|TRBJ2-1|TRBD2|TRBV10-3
TGTGCCATCAGTGAGGGGACTAGCGGGCCCTACGGGGATGAGCAGTTCTTC
CAISEGTSGPYGDEQFF
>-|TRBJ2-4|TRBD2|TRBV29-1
TGCAGCGCCAGGCGGGGGGGGCGGCGAAACATTCAGTACTTC
CSARRGGRRNIQYF
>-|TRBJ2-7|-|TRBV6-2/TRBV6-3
TGTGCCAGCAGTTGGGCCCGAACAGATCTCTACGAGCAGTACTTC
CASSWARTDLYEQYF
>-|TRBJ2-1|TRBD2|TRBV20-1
TGCAGTGCTAGAGATACCGGACTAGCCGAGTCCTACAATGAGCAGTTCTTC
CSARDTGLAESYNEQFF